What follows are 4 T cell receptor beta chains derived from one specimen sequenced in a study of neurological immune-mediated disorders. Indicated time point: longitudinal time-point 1 (baseline). TCRdb re-called the 5' RACE reads through MiXCR, storing one row per CDR3 protein. The sample lists some 54,000 distinct CDR3 sequences; roughly 10% were seen once. The specimen sequenced was PBMCs. Receptor source: a male donor with HTLV-1-associated myelopathy (HAM/TSP).

The sample holds many counts of this clonotype. V gene TRBV5-8 combines with J gene TRBJ2-7, with 9 bases identical to TRBD1. Germline lookup yields CDR1 SGHTS and CDR2 YDEGEE. The CDR3 is 15 residues long. Trimming at V came to 1 base and at J to 7 bases, leaving 9 bases not matched to a gene. The CDR3 nucleotides read TGTGCCAGCAGCTTGTCCCCACAGGGGGCACGGGAGCAGTACTTC. Its translation: CASSLSPQGAREQYF.

V gene TRBV4-3 combines with J gene TRBJ1-3; perhaps TRBD1 as D (5 bases). The CDR3 extends over 17 amino acids. Germline V gene sequence: CDR1 LGHNA, CDR2 YSLEER. With 8 bases removed from V and 0 bases from J, the gap between germline ends came to 20 bases. The CDR3 spells CASDQQVRTHSGNTIYF. In DNA form, the CDR3 reads TGCGCCAGCGATCAACAGGTCAGAACTCACTCTGGAAACACCATATATTTT.

This clonotype has at least ten counts. The chain couples TRBV28 to TRBJ1-2; D not resolved. Germline CDR1 reads MDHEN; CDR2 reads SYDVKM. The V end lost 5 bases, the J end lost 5 bases, and 6 bases lay between the germline ends. CDR3 length equals 11 residues. CDR3 bases: TGTGCCAGCAGTACAGCTTATGGCTACACCTTC. Encoded protein: CASSTAYGYTF.

Comment on this clonotype: At one boundary the junction diverges from the germline segment, which might be a read error. CDR3 sequence (DNA): TGTGCCAGCACCTTACTACCGGGACATGGGTCACCCCTCCACTTT. It specifies CASTLLPGHGSPLHF. The chain is built from TRBV7-9 and TRBJ1-6, with D maybe TRBD1 (6 bases). Germline V CDR1 and CDR2: SEHNR, FQNEAQ (reference sequence). The length of the CDR3 is 15 residues.